The 19 T cell receptor beta chains in this list originate from one sample, sequenced in a study of beta chain features in type 1 diabetes. Overall study findings and caveats: For Type 1 diabetes patients, all four CD4+ subsets carried TCRB CDR3s that were moderately but significantly shorter.

As every portion of the isolated RNA was reverse transcribed, the sequencing read expressed TCRB transcripts. Profiled with immunoSEQ multiplex PCR; TCRdb holds only in-frame clones, not every one. The profile covers a few hundred thousand clones, with about 10% appearing a single time and about 0.6% taken by the ten largest. No antigen has been identified for these receptors. Sequenced material: central memory CD4+ T cells from blood. These receptors originate from a man between 25 and 39 years old with type 1 diabetes.

The V and J genes are TRBV10-1 and TRBJ1-1; D gene unclear. The CDR3 runs to 11 residues. V was clipped by 9 bases and J by 1 base, with 6 bases between them. The germline gives CDR1 WNHNN, CDR2 SYGVQD (reference sequence). As DNA, the CDR3 is TGCGCCAGTTCAGAGAACACTGAAGCTTTCTTT. It is translated as CASSENTEAFF.

This clone was counted only a few times. The J gene is TRBJ1-5, the V gene TRBV7-2, with 10 bases matching TRBD1. CDR1 is SGHTA, CDR2 FQGNSA, per germline. The CDR3 extends over 15 amino acids. After removal of 2 bases from V and 7 bases from J, the junction contained 5 bases not matched to a gene. CDR3 sequence reads: CASSLRGTGDQPQHF. CDR3 sequence (DNA): TGTGCCAGCAGCTTACGTGGGACAGGGGACCAGCCCCAGCATTTT. Full variable domain (missing parts from reference TRBV7-2 and TRBJ1-5): GAGVSQSPSNKVTEKGKDVELRCDPISGHTALYWYRQSLGQGLEFLIYFQGNSAPDKSGLPSDRFSAERTGGSVSTLTIQRTQQEDSAVYLCASSLRGTGDQPQHFGDGTRLSIL.

This clone was seen repeatedly, ten times or more. This chain links TRBV28 with TRBJ2-7; possibly TRBD1 for D (6 bases). With 4 bases removed from V and 0 bases from J, the gap between germline ends came to 22 bases. Germline V gene lookup returns CDR1 MDHEN and CDR2 SYDVKM. The CDR3 is 18 residues long. The CDR3 DNA reads TGTGCCAGCAGTTCTTCACACGGGACACGGTTTAACTCCTACGAGCAGTACTTC. Its protein product is CASSSSHGTRFNSYEQYF. The whole variable domain, filled in from reference TRBV28 and TRBJ2-7, reads DVKVTQSSRYLVKRTGEKVFLECVQDMDHENMFWYRQDPGLGLRLIYFSYDVKMKEKGDIPEGYSVSREKKERFSLILESASTNQTSMYLCASSSSHGTRFNSYEQYFGPGTRLTVT.

This clone was seen a few times. The V call is TRBV7-2, the J call TRBJ2-3, with a possible D match to TRBD2 (6 bases). CDR3 size: 12 residues. Germline V gives CDR1 SGHTA, CDR2 FQGNSA. V was cut by 7 bases and J by 3 bases, with 8 bases left in between. Here the CDR3 reads CASNAGTDTQYF. DNA of the CDR3: TGTGCCAGCAACGCGGGGACAGATACGCAGTATTTT.

The chain is built from TRBV19 and TRBJ2-7; no clear D. CDR3 size: 13 residues. Trimming removed 5 bases from V and 3 bases from J, with 11 bases in between. Germline V gene data show CDR1 as LNHDA and CDR2 as SQIVND (reference sequence). CDR3 protein: CASSLISGYEQYF. The CDR3 nucleotides are TGTGCCAGTAGTCTCATTAGTGGCTACGAGCAGTACTTC.

The chain employs TRBV5-1 and TRBJ2-5; possibly TRBD2 for D (6 bases). This CDR3 contains 15 residues. In germline, CDR1 is SGHRS, CDR2 YFSETQ. Trimming left V 4 bases short and J 3 bases short, with 16 bases between. The CDR3 spells CASSPRGSGEETQYF. CDR3 DNA: TGCGCCAGCAGCCCACGGGGGTCGGGAGAAGAGACCCAGTACTTC.

The sample holds a few counts of this clone. This chain uses TRBV7-9 with TRBJ1-2; D gene unclear. This CDR3 comprises 13 residues. Trimming removed 3 bases from V and 2 bases from J, with 7 bases in between. Germline V gene lookup returns CDR1 SEHNR and CDR2 FQNEAQ (reference sequence). The CDR3 spells CASSFSQNYGYTF. The CDR3 nucleotides are TGTGCCAGCAGCTTTTCACAAAACTATGGCTACACCTTC.

In its sample, this clone was seen many times. V and J are TRBV19 and TRBJ1-5, with a possible D match to TRBD1 (6 bases). The CDR3 length is 19 residues. With 3 bases removed from V and 2 bases from J, the gap between germline ends came to 23 bases. The germline CDR1 and CDR2 sequences are LNHDA and SQIVND (reference sequence). CDR3 amino acids: CASSMWGTGSRVGNQPQHF. For the CDR3, the DNA is TGTGCCAGTAGTATGTGGGGCACAGGGTCCAGGGTGGGCAATCAGCCCCAGCATTTT.

In this sample, this clone turned up a few times. The chain couples TRBV7-2 to TRBJ2-7; TRBD1 is a possible D gene (6 bases). The CDR3 covers 15 residues. The V end was cut by 6 bases, the J end by 1 base, with 16 bases between. Germline CDR1 is SGHTA and CDR2 is FQGNSA. This chain's CDR3 is CASSTHRDISYEQYF. The CDR3 nucleotides are TGTGCCAGCAGTACCCACCGGGACATATCCTACGAGCAGTACTTC.

This clone was seen a few times. This chain links TRBV30 with TRBJ2-3; TRBD2 agrees at 7 bases. This CDR3 region has 14 residues. Germline V gene lookup returns CDR1 GTSNPN and CDR2 SVGIG (reference sequence). Trimming took 4 bases from V and 0 from J; bases not matched to a gene: 4. CDR3 bases: TGTGCCTGGACCCGGGGGGTTAGCACAGATACGCAGTATTTT. Amino acid sequence: CAWTRGVSTDTQYF. Full variable domain (outside the CDR3, taken from reference TRBV30 and TRBJ2-3): SQTIHQWPATLVQPVGSPLSLECTVEGTSNPNLYWYRQAAGRGLQLLFYSVGIGQISSEVPQNLSASRPQDRQFILSSKKLLLSDSGFYLCAWTRGVSTDTQYFGPGTRLTVL.

This clone was recorded at least ten times. This chain connects TRBV7-2 to TRBJ1-3; D ambiguous. The CDR3 runs to 15 residues. The V end was cut by 5 bases, the J end by 0 bases, with 11 bases between. Germline assignment: CDR1 SGHTA and CDR2 FQGNSA. For the CDR3, the DNA is TGTGCCAGCAGCCCTACCCCAGTCTCTGGAAACACCATATATTTT. Translating gives CASSPTPVSGNTIYF. Full variable domain (rest looked up from reference TRBV7-2 and TRBJ1-3): GAGVSQSPSNKVTEKGKDVELRCDPISGHTALYWYRQSLGQGLEFLIYFQGNSAPDKSGLPSDRFSAERTGGSVSTLTIQRTQQEDSAVYLCASSPTPVSGNTIYFGEGSWLTVV.

This clone was detected a few times. The chain couples TRBV2 to TRBJ2-7, with 9 bases identical to TRBD2. This CDR3 comprises 13 residues. V shed 7 bases, J shed 6 bases, and the junction held 7 bases outside the gene matches. Germline V gene lookup returns CDR1 SNHLY and CDR2 FYNNEI. The CDR3 region is CASTGTSFAEQYF. The CDR3 coding sequence is TGTGCCAGCACCGGGACTAGCTTCGCCGAGCAGTACTTC.

The chain joins TRBV7-9 to TRBJ1-5; tentative D call: TRBD1 (6 bases). Germline CDR1 and CDR2: SEHNR and FQNEAQ (reference sequence). The CDR3 runs 16 residues. V was trimmed by 1 base and J by 6 bases, leaving 16 bases between them. The CDR3 DNA is TGTGCCAGCAGCTTAGGTACAGGGAGCTCCGGTCAGCCCCAGCATTTT. Its translation is CASSLGTGSSGQPQHF.

V usage is TRBV6-6 and J usage is TRBJ1-2; D remains unclear. The CDR3 sequence is 13 residues long. V gave up 7 bases and J gave up 4 bases, with 13 bases separating them. Germline V gene sequence: CDR1 MNHNY, CDR2 SVGAGI (reference sequence). The CDR3 sequence is CASNSPSRYGYTF. The CDR3 DNA is TGTGCCAGCAACTCACCGAGCCGCTATGGCTACACCTTC.

This clone was observed a few times. J is TRBJ2-7 and V is TRBV7-2; the D gene is possibly TRBD2 (6 bases). The germline gives CDR1 SGHTA, CDR2 FQGNSA. This CDR3 has 11 amino acids. V was cut by 5 bases and J by 7 bases, with 9 bases left in between. The CDR3 DNA reads TGTGCCAGCAGCCGGGCGGGGGAGCAGTACTTC. Translation gives CASSRAGEQYF. The whole variable domain, filled in from reference TRBV7-2 and TRBJ2-7, reads GAGVSQSPSNKVTEKGKDVELRCDPISGHTALYWYRQSLGQGLEFLIYFQGNSAPDKSGLPSDRFSAERTGGSVSTLTIQRTQQEDSAVYLCASSRAGEQYFGPGTRLTVT.

This sequence joins TRBV7-9 and TRBJ2-7, with TRBD2 matching over 14 bases. The CDR3 consists of 17 residues. Germline CDR1 and CDR2: SEHNR and FQNEAQ (reference sequence). The junction had 6 bases not matched to a gene; V was cut back by 5 bases and J by 0 bases. The CDR3 spells CASSRTSGGSSSYEQYF. The CDR3 DNA is TGTGCCAGCAGCCGGACTAGCGGGGGGTCGAGCTCCTACGAGCAGTACTTC.

This clone has more than one count but fewer than ten. The chain links TRBV7-3 to TRBJ2-2; a weak D match, TRBD1 (6 bases). Germline-derived CDR1 and CDR2 are SGHTA and FQGTGA. The CDR3 is 13 residues long. The V end lost 2 bases, the J end lost 7 bases, and 8 bases lay between the germline ends. CDR3 sequence: CASSLGDIGELFF. The CDR3 region has the DNA TGTGCCAGCAGCTTAGGGGACATCGGGGAGCTGTTTTTT.

This clone has only a few counts. The chain links TRBV7-2 to TRBJ2-5; D gene uncertain. Germline CDR1 SGHTA, CDR2 FQGNSA. The germline V and J ends were trimmed by 5 bases and 3 bases, with 10 bases remaining between them. The CDR3 extends over 13 amino acids. CDR3 residues: CASSPNIEETQYF. The CDR3 region has the DNA TGTGCCAGCAGCCCGAACATTGAAGAGACCCAGTACTTC.

This clone was seen a few times. The chain employs TRBV7-8 and TRBJ2-1; D unresolved. Germline lookup yields CDR1 SGHVS and CDR2 FQNEAQ. The CDR3 length is 12 residues. V was clipped by 6 bases and J by 7 bases, with 10 bases between them. DNA for the CDR3: TGTGCCAGCAGTCGTCCTAGGAATGAGCAGTTCTTC. Its protein is CASSRPRNEQFF.